This T cell receptor beta chain was identified during a study of cytomegalovirus exposure and HLA in healthy donors (TCRdb year 2017). Concerning the study at large: According to an earlier analysis of 587 of the donors, some 180 million T cells yielded 117 million unique TCR beta sequences and approximately 300 Gb of sequence data. HLA typing covered class I and class II loci at four-digit resolution. An early release covering roughly 600 HLA-typed donors comprised approximately 290 gigabases of sequencing data and around 85 million unique TCR sequences. Across approximately 400 genotyped donors of the cohort, an average of about 220,000 unique TCR beta nucleotide sequences per donor were sequenced, and around 19% of those sequences were non-productive. Donor age, sex, ethnicity and CMV serostatus were compiled alongside the repertoire data. A handful of DR-DQ haplotypes were handled as single units for association and clustering because linkage in the cohort was strong. In a later genetic analysis, genome-wide SNP genotypes for about three fifths of the 666 donors were used, and that subset was treated as a discovery cohort. To predict cytomegalovirus infection status, the study combined high-throughput TCR immunosequencing, statistical association of individual TCRs with disease status, and machine learning. The study used immunosequencing to profile the T cell repertoires of some 600 subjects and linked those repertoires to cytomegalovirus serostatus. Typing coverage varied by locus: about 620-630 donors for A, B, C, DRB1 and DQB1; approximately 500 for DQA1; 606 for DPA1; under 490 for DPB1. All discovery cohort repertoires had been generated using a single sequencing platform. The study aimed to test whether signatures of past pathogen exposure could be identified by cataloging public T cell receptors. Rather than drawing on any new phenotypic data, the later analysis identified candidate immune exposures from TCR beta sequences and the way those sequences occurred across donors. Of the approximately 400 genotyped donors, around 81% fell in the genetic ancestry cluster associated with self-reported Caucasian donors. An earlier analysis of some 600 of the donors applied high-throughput TCR beta sequencing to assess whether each TCR beta V gene segment acted as functional or pseudogenic. A later analysis re-examined previously published TCR beta repertoires from 600 to 700 donors and added high-resolution HLA genotyping to investigate patterns of TCR occurrence. A separate validation cohort of 100 to 150 different subjects was used in addition to the roughly 670-subject first cohort.

Germline trimming amounts to 0 bases on V and 4 bases on J, with 8 as the count of junction bases outside the gene matches. The CDR3 contains 16 residues, cysteine and phenylalanine counted. Just the 48-base CDR3 DNA is kept, in frame starting at base 1. Sequences KGHSH (CDR1) and LQKENI (CDR2) are obtained from the germline V gene. Results the study describes overall, beyond this receptor: Compared with the roughly 600-donor mean, donors in an Asian-associated ancestry cluster had fewer N-insertions in productive TCRs, according to a later genetic analysis. According to the authors, the approach could potentially be generalized to other disease states and immunological phenotypes. In an earlier analysis of approximately 590 of the donors, most TCR beta V segments appeared in productive rearrangements about 90% or about 30% of the time, broadly matching IMGT annotations. In a later analysis, HLA-associated TCR beta chains were found to be more clonally expanded and to have lower generation probabilities than equally common non-associated chains. While some public TCRs were present in many individuals, most TCR sequences turned up only very rarely across donors. Linkage disequilibrium might explain the correlated functional status among segregating V segments, but an unknown experimental factor could not be excluded. In a later analysis, some 18,000 TCR beta sequences were associated with specific HLA alleles at a false discovery rate of 0.05. A cluster of highly shared sequence variants was judged likely to represent a technical artifact of the sequencing pipeline. The only immune exposure information available for the cohort was CMV serostatus. Strong co-occurrence of HLA alleles, especially DR and DQ, made assigning TCR associations to individual alleles difficult. Only TCR beta chains were sequenced in this cohort, and the absence of alpha or paired-chain data limited detectable features. A few of the identified cytomegalovirus-associated TCR beta chains were confirmed in vitro to be specific for cytomegalovirus antigens. The study listed approximately 150 TCR beta chains as associated with cytomegalovirus. Some IMGT-functional V segments, including TRBV6-2 and TRBV6-3, could not be distinguished by the 87-base-pair reads and were therefore excluded. Several of the top co-occurrence clusters appeared to be linked to parvovirus B19, influenza, CMV and Epstein-Barr virus, according to a later analysis. Sequencing depth was assumed to be roughly uniform across donors in the presence/absence analyses, though that assumption may not hold. In both the original and validation cohorts, the classifier was reported to diagnose cytomegalovirus status with high specificity and sensitivity. V-gene and J-gene trimming of TCR beta chains was associated with a missense DCLRE1C variant in a later genetic analysis, and the association was replicated in an independent cohort. A further reported finding was that TCR beta sequences accurately predicted the HLA-A and HLA-B alleles for most subjects in the first cohort. Because some donors lacked HLA typing at each locus, the association tests relied only on the typed subset. Most CMV-associated TCR beta chains appeared to be HLA-restricted in a later analysis, and the HLA associations seemed to be driven largely by CMV exposure. A later analysis found that TCR association rates varied across HLA loci, with DRB1 alleles showing the most associated TCRs and HLA-C alleles the fewest. The earlier analysis of around 600 of the donors excluded 15 to 20 rarely observed V segments, including chromosome 9 orphons, because counts were too low.

The cohort comprised 550 to 700 healthy bone marrow donors. At the time of sampling, all cohort members were nominally healthy, though unrecorded immune exposures were likely present. The donor was CMV seropositive and belonged to the group of 250 to 300 seropositive cohort members. A peripheral blood sample was collected from each donor, and TCR beta sequencing was performed on peripheral blood mononuclear cells. The Qiagen DNeasy Blood Extraction Kit was used to extract genomic DNA from the blood cell samples. Library generation was performed with the immunoSEQ multiplex PCR assay. For the multiplex PCR, a mixture combining 60 forward primers for TCR Vbeta segments and 13 reverse primers for TCR Jbeta segments was used. A multiplex PCR assay on genomic DNA amplified the CDR3 region of rearranged TCR beta genes. On the Illumina HiSeq System, the amplified TCR beta libraries were sequenced as 87-base-pair reads. The paper's data handling went like this. In a later analysis, tens of millions of unique TCR beta chains were counted across the 650 to 750 repertoires, and roughly 11 million of these chains were shared by at least two donors. To remove PCR and sequencing errors, raw reads were error-corrected and collapsed into unique sequences using a nearest-neighbor algorithm that merged closely related sequences. To assign V, D and J gene segments, CDR3 sequences were aligned to IMGT reference sequences. For a sequence to be retained, a match of at least six nucleotides to both a V gene segment and a J gene segment was required. A rearrangement counted as productive if the CDR3 had no stop codons and remained in frame with V and J, and every other rearrangement counted as non-productive. Following IMGT convention, CDR3 was defined as the stretch from the second conserved V-encoded cysteine up to the conserved J-encoded phenylalanine. The earlier analysis of a few hundred of the donors excluded sequences that lacked an unambiguous match to a single V gene segment. In an earlier analysis of 450 to 700 of the donors, V segments were called functional above 56.7% productive rearrangements and were called segregating when the between-donor standard deviation exceeded 5%. A statistical classification framework was developed to diagnose cytomegalovirus status using the catalog of TCR beta chain sequences. V and J gene assignment, in a later analysis, came from comparing TCR nucleotide sequences with IMGT/GENE-DB human TR gene sequences. A later analysis assigned CDR3 sequences and most-parsimonious VDJ recombination scenarios with the TCRdist pipeline. In a later analysis, every TCR beta chain was defined by the combination of its CDR3 amino acid sequence and its V-gene family, and reads without a unique V-gene family were dropped. A later analysis removed several hundred highly shared, low-generation-probability nucleotide sequences to deal with suspected cross-contamination and a sequencing artifact. A later analysis calculated a clonal expansion index for each public chain from normalized within-repertoire ranks of inferred template counts. Generation probabilities in a later analysis came from a VDJ recombination model fitted to out-of-frame rearrangements, and those results were checked against IGoR. Hypergeometric tests were used in a later analysis to score TCR-TCR, TCR-HLA and TCR-CMV co-occurrence, with a repertoire-size bias correction applied to the TCR pairs. False discovery rates were estimated in a later analysis by permuting HLA or CMV assignments 20 times. A later analysis grouped co-occurring TCRs with DBSCAN, adding TCRdist sequence similarity when clustering within HLA-allele-positive subsets. Repertoires with fewer than 30,000 or more than 120,000 public chains were left out of co-occurrence clustering, as were about 5 repertoires with anomalous nucleotide sharing. TCRdb holds this immuneACCESS table with in-frame rearrangements only. Some clones are missing; in checked studies, unresolved V genes explain under half, and the rest has no known cause. V and J calls and clone size are given by that table; D and trimming were obtained from the DNA. The sample table on file contains approximately 70,000 clones. The biggest ten clones account for about 5% of the sample.

For this clone: This clone's antigen is unknown.

Material: PBMCs. The rearrangement joined TRBV18 to TRBJ1-1; 7 bases in between match TRBD1. The receptor was isolated from a woman between 40 and 50 years old in good health and CMV-seropositive. In nucleotides, the sequence is TGTGCCAGCTCACCACCTACAGGGGTGGTGAGCACTGAAGCTTTCTTT. Translated, it reads CASSPPTGVVSTEAFF. Reference TRBV18 and TRBJ1-1 proteins supply the regions before and after the CDR3; the full variable domain is: NAGVMQNPRHLVRRRGQEARLRCSPMKGHSHVYWYRQLPEEGLKFMVYLQKENIIDESGMPKERFSAEFPKEGPSILRIQQVVRGDSAAYFCASSPPTGVVSTEAFFGQGTRLTVV.